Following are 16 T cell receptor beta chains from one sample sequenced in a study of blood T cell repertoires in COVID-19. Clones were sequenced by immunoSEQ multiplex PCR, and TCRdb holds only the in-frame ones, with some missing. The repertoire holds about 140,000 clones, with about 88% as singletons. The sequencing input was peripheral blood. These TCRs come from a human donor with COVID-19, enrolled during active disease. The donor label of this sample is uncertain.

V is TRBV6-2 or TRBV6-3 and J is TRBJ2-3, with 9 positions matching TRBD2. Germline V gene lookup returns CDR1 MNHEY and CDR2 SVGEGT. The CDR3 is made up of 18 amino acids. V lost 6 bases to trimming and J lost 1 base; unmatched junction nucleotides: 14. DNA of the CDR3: TGTGCCAGCAGCCGAGAGGTTGTGGCGGGGGGGGGCACAGATACGCAGTATTTT. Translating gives CASSREVVAGGGTDTQYF.

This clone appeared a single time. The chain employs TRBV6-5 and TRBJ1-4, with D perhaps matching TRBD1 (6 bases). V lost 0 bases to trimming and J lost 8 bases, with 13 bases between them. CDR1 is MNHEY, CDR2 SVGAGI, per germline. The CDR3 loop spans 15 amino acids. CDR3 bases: TGTGCCAGCAGTTACTCGGGGGCGGGTTGGGAAAAACTGTTTTTT. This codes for CASSYSGAGWEKLFF.

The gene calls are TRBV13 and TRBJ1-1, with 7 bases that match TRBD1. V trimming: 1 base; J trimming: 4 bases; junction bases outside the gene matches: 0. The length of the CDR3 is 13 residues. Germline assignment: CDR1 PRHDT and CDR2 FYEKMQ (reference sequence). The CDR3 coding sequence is TGTGCCAGCAGCTTAGACAGGGGCACTGAAGCTTTCTTT. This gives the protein CASSLDRGTEAFF.

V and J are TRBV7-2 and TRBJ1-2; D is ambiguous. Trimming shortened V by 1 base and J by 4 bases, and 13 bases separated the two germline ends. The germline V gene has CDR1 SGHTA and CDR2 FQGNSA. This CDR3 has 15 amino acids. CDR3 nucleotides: TGTGCCAGCAGCTTAGTAGCCCTCCTCGGCTATGGCTACACCTTC. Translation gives CASSLVALLGYGYTF.

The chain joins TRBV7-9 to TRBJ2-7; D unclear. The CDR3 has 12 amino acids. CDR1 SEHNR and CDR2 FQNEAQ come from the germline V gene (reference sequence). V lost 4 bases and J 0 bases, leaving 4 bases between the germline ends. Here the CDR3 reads CASSSSSYEQYF. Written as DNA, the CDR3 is TGTGCCAGCAGCTCCAGCTCCTACGAGCAGTACTTC.

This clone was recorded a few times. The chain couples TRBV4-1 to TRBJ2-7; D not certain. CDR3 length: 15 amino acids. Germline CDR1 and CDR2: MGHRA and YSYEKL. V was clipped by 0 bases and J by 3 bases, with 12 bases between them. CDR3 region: CASSQDRRQFYEQYF. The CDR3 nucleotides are TGCGCCAGCAGCCAAGACCGACGACAATTCTACGAGCAGTACTTC.

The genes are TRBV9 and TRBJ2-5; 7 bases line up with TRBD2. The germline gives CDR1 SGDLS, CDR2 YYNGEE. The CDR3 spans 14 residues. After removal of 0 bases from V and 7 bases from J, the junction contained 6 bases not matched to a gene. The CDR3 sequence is CASSVEAGAATQYF. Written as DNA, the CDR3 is TGTGCCAGCAGCGTAGAGGCGGGAGCGGCGACCCAGTACTTC.

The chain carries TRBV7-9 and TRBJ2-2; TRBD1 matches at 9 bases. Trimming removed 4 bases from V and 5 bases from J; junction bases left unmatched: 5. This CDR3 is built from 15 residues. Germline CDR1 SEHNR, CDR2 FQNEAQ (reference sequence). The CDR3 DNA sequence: TGTGCCAGCAGCTCCCCGGGACAGGGTACCGGGGAGCTGTTTTTT. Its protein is CASSSPGQGTGELFF.

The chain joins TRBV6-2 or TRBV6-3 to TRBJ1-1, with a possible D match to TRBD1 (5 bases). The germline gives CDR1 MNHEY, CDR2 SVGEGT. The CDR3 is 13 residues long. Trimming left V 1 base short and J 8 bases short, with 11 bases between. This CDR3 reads CASSYWTNQEAFF. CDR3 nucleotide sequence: TGTGCCAGCAGTTACTGGACAAACCAAGAAGCTTTCTTT.

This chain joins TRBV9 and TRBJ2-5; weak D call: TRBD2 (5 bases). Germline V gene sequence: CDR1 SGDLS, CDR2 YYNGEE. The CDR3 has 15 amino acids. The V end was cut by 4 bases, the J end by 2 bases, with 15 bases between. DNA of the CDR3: TGTGCCAGCAGCCCGGATGGAGGTCTGCAAGAGACCCAGTACTTC. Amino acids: CASSPDGGLQETQYF.

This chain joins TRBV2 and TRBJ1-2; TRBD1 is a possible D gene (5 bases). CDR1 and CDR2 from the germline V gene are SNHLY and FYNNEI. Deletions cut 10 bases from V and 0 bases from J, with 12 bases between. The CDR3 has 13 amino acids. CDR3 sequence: CANGGATNYGYTF. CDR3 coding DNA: TGTGCCAACGGCGGGGCCACTAACTATGGCTACACCTTC. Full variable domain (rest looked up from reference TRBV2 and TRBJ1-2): EPEVTQTPSHQVTQMGQEVILRCVPISNHLYFYWYRQILGQKVEFLVSFYNNEISEKSEIFDDQFSVERPDGSNFTLKIRSTKLEDSAMYFCANGGATNYGYTFGSGTRLTVV.

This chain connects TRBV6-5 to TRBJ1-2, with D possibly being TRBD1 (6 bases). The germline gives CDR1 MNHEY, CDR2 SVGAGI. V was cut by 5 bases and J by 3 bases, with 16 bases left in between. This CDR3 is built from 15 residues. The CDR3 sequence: CASSPHRVIHYGYTF. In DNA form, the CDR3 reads TGTGCCAGCAGTCCACACAGGGTTATTCACTATGGCTACACCTTC.

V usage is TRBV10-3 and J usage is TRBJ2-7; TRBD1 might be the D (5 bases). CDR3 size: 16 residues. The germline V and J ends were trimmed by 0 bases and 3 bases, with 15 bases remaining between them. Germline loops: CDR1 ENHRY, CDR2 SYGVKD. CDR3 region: CAISESMGRSGYEQYF. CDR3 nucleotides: TGTGCCATCAGTGAGTCGATGGGGCGGTCTGGCTACGAGCAGTACTTC.

The CDR3 protein is CAALDRVLGQPQHF. Written as DNA, the CDR3 is TGTGCCGCCCTTGACAGGGTCCTAGGTCAGCCCCAGCATTTT. J is TRBJ1-5 and V is TRBV24-1; 7 bases align to TRBD1. CDR1 and CDR2 from the germline V gene are KGHDR and SFDVKD. The V and J ends lost 12 bases and 6 bases, in that order; junction bases with no gene match: 13. The CDR3 is 14 amino acids.

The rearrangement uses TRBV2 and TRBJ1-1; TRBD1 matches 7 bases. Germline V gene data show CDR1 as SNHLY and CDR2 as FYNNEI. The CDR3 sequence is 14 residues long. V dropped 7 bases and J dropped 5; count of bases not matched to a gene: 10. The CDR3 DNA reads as TGTGCCAGCACCCGGGAGGGGGCAGGGACTGAAGCTTTCTTT. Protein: CASTREGAGTEAFF.

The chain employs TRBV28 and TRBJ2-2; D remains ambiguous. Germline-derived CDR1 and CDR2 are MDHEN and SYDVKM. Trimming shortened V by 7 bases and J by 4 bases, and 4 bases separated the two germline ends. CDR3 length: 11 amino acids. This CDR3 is CASISTGELFF. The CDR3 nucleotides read TGTGCCAGCATTAGCACCGGGGAGCTGTTTTTT. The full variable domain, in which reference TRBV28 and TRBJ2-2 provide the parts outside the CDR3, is DVKVTQSSRYLVKRTGEKVFLECVQDMDHENMFWYRQDPGLGLRLIYFSYDVKMKEKGDIPEGYSVSREKKERFSLILESASTNQTSMYLCASISTGELFFGEGSRLTVL.